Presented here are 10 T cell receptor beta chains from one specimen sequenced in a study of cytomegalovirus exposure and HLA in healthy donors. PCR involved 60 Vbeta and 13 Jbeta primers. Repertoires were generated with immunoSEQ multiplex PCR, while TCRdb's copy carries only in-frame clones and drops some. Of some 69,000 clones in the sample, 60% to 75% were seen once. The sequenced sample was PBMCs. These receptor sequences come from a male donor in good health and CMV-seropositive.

The CDR3 protein is CASSVDQGLYGYTF. The CDR3 region has the DNA TGTGCCAGCAGCGTAGATCAGGGTCTGTATGGCTACACCTTC. The chain links TRBV9 to TRBJ1-2, with D maybe TRBD1 (5 bases). This CDR3 contains 14 residues. Germline V gene data show CDR1 as SGDLS and CDR2 as YYNGEE. Trimming stripped 0 bases from V and 5 bases from J, with 11 bases between.

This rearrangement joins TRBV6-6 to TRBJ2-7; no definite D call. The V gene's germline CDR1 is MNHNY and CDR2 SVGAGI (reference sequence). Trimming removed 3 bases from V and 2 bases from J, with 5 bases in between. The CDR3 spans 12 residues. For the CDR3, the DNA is TGTGCCAGCAGTTATCTAACCTACGAGCAGTACTTC. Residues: CASSYLTYEQYF.

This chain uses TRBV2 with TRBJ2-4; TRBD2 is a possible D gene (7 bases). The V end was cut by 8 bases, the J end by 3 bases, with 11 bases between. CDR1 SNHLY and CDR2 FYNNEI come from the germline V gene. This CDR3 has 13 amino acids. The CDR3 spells CASGEGDKNIQYF. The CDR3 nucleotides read TGTGCCAGCGGGGAGGGGGACAAAAACATTCAGTACTTC.

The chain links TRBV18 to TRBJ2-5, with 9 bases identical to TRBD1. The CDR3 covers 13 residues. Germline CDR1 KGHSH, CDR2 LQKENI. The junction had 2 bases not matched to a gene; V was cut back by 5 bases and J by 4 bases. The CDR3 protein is CASSLTGGETQYF. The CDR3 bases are TGTGCCAGCTCATTGACAGGGGGAGAGACCCAGTACTTC.

DNA of the CDR3: TGCGCCAGCAGCTTGACTAGGACAGGGGCTGGAAACACCATATATTTT. This sequence encodes CASSLTRTGAGNTIYF. V and J are TRBV5-1 and TRBJ1-3, with 9 bases lining up with TRBD1. Trimming removed 1 base from V and 2 bases from J; junction bases left unmatched: 4. The CDR3 sequence is 16 residues long. Germline-derived CDR1 and CDR2 are SGHRS and YFSETQ.

The CDR3 bases are TGTGCCAGCAGCTTTGGGGGAGGCCCCGATACGCAGTATTTT. Amino acids: CASSFGGGPDTQYF. This chain connects TRBV5-4 to TRBJ2-3; possibly TRBD2 for D (6 bases). Germline CDR1 is SGHNT and CDR2 is YYREEE (reference sequence). CDR3 length: 14 amino acids. V shed 2 bases and J shed 6 bases, with 13 bases lying between them.

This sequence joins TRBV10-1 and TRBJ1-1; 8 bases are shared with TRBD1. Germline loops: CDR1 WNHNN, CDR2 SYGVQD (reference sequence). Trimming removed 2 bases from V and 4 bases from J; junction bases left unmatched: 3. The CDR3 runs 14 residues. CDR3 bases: TGCGCCAGCAGTGAGAACAGGGGGGGCACTGAAGCTTTCTTT. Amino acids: CASSENRGGTEAFF.

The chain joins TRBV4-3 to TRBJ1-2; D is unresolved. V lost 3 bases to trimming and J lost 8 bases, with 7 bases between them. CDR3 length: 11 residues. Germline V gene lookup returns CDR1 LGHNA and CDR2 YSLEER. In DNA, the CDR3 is TGCGCCAGCAGCCACGCGGGAGGCTACACCTTC. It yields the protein CASSHAGGYTF.

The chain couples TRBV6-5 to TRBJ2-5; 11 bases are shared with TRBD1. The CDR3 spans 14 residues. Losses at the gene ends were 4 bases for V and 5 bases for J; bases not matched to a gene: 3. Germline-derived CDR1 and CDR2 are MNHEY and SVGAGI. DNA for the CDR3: TGTGCCAGCAGTTGGACAGGGGGCGAGGAGACCCAGTACTTC. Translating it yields CASSWTGGEETQYF.

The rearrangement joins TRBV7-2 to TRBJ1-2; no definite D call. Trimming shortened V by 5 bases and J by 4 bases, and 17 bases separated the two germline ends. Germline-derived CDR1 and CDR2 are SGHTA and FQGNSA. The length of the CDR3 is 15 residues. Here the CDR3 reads CASSPREGDLYGYTF. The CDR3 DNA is TGTGCCAGCAGCCCTCGTGAGGGCGACCTCTATGGCTACACCTTC.